A single sample gave rise to the 26 T cell receptor beta chains below, sequenced in a study of cytomegalovirus exposure and HLA in healthy donors. This PCR relied on a set of 60 Vbeta primers and 13 Jbeta primers. Sequencing was performed with immunoSEQ multiplex PCR; in TCRdb, only in-frame clones are kept and a portion is missing. The sample has approximately 250,000 clones, around 80% seen once; the top ten hold more than 0.45%. The sample comprised PBMCs. Receptor source: a boy younger than 18 in good health and CMV-seronegative.

This clone was seen only a few times. This chain uses TRBV7-9 with TRBJ2-3; 7 bases agree with TRBD1. The germline V gene has CDR1 SEHNR and CDR2 FQNEAQ (reference sequence). V shed 5 bases and J 4 bases; nucleotides not matched to a gene: 6. The CDR3 extends over 14 amino acids. CDR3: CASSLSQGADTQYF. CDR3 in DNA: TGTGCCAGCAGCCTAAGTCAGGGGGCAGATACGCAGTATTTT.

This clone was seen a few times. V gene TRBV5-1 combines with J gene TRBJ2-3; 12 positions match TRBD2. The junction had 14 bases not matched to a gene; V was cut back by 4 bases and J by 2 bases. The germline gives CDR1 SGHRS, CDR2 YFSETQ. The CDR3 length is 19 residues. CDR3 loop: CASSPGRASGGALTDTQYF. CDR3 sequence (DNA): TGCGCCAGCAGCCCGGGTCGGGCTAGCGGGGGGGCCCTCACAGATACGCAGTATTTT.

A single count supports this clone. The genes are TRBV6-5 and TRBJ1-4; D possibly corresponds to TRBD1 (5 bases). CDR1 is MNHEY, CDR2 SVGAGI, per germline. There are 14 residues in the CDR3. V was clipped by 2 bases and J by 2 bases, with 6 bases between them. CDR3 sequence reads: CASSYGTTNEKLFF. The CDR3 DNA reads as TGTGCCAGCAGTTACGGGACTACTAATGAAAAACTGTTTTTT.

The chain employs TRBV5-4 and TRBJ2-7, with D possibly being TRBD2 (6 bases). There are 13 residues in the CDR3. Trimming left V 4 bases short and J 0 bases short, with 8 bases between. Germline V gene lookup returns CDR1 SGHNT and CDR2 YYREEE (reference sequence). CDR3 DNA: TGTGCCAGCAGCCCCGGGGGCTCCTACGAGCAGTACTTC. This gives the protein CASSPGGSYEQYF.

The chain combines TRBV5-1 with TRBJ2-7; possibly TRBD1 or TRBD2 for D (5 bases each). The assigned J gene may be wrong: the sequence end matches TRBJ2-5 better. The CDR3 is 11 residues long. Germline loops: CDR1 SGHRS, CDR2 YFSETQ. CDR3 in DNA: TGCGCCAGCGGGGGACAAGAGACCCAGTACTTC. It codes for CASGGQETQYF.

The chain recombines TRBV6-5 with TRBJ1-2; a possible D gene is TRBD1 (6 bases). With 0 bases removed from V and 2 bases from J, the gap between germline ends came to 7 bases. This CDR3 is built from 14 residues. Per the germline V gene, CDR1 is MNHEY and CDR2 is SVGAGI. DNA of the CDR3: TGTGCCAGCAGTTACTCAGGGGGAAACTATGGCTACACCTTC. It codes for CASSYSGGNYGYTF.

This clone was seen just once. The chain employs TRBV5-1 and TRBJ2-1, with TRBD2 matching over 7 bases. Germline trimming cut 3 bases from V and 10 bases from J; bases unmatched to any gene: 22. This CDR3 is 18 amino acids long. CDR1 and CDR2 from the germline V gene are SGHRS and YFSETQ. This chain's CDR3 is CASSSSYKAGTLVREQFF. The CDR3 DNA reads TGCGCCAGCAGCTCCTCATATAAAGCGGGAACCCTGGTTAGAGAGCAGTTCTTC.

The chain is built from TRBV29-1 and TRBJ1-1; no firm D call. Trimming shortened V by 7 bases and J by 1 base, and 16 bases separated the two germline ends. The CDR3 runs to 14 residues. From germline, CDR1 is SQVTM and CDR2 ANQGSEA. The CDR3 loop is CSARSKETNTEAFF. CDR3 nucleotide sequence: TGCAGCGCCAGGTCGAAAGAGACGAACACTGAAGCTTTCTTT.

V is TRBV7-3 and J is TRBJ2-2; 9 positions agree with TRBD2. The germline V gene has CDR1 SGHTA and CDR2 FQGTGA. The trim removed 5 bases at V and 3 bases at J, leaving 10 bases unmatched. This CDR3 region has 17 residues. CDR3 in amino acids: CASSPKKQRGDTGELFF. DNA of the CDR3: TGTGCCAGCAGCCCGAAAAAACAGCGGGGGGACACCGGGGAGCTGTTTTTT. Full variable domain (remainder filled in from reference TRBV7-3 and TRBJ2-2): GAGVSQTPSNKVTEKGKYVELRCDPISGHTALYWYRQSLGQGPEFLIYFQGTGAADDSGLPNDRFFAVRPEGSVSTLKIQRTERGDSAVYLCASSPKKQRGDTGELFFGEGSRLTVL.

V gene TRBV5-3 combines with J gene TRBJ2-7, with 7 bases that match TRBD1. TRBV5-3 is reported as an ORF; its role is uncertain. The CDR3 runs 13 residues. J gave up 1 base and V 4 bases, and 2 bases lay outside the gene matches. CDR3 residues: CARSPGQSYEQYF. CDR3 nucleotides: TGTGCCAGAAGCCCGGGACAGTCCTACGAGCAGTACTTC.

CDR3 protein: CASSIGPSSYEQYF. CDR3 nucleotide sequence: TGTGCCAGTAGTATAGGGCCCAGCTCCTACGAGCAGTACTTC. V is TRBV19 and J is TRBJ2-7; D call uncertain. CDR3 length: 14 amino acids. V was shortened by 1 base and J by 0 bases, with 7 bases between the two germline ends. The germline V gene has CDR1 LNHDA and CDR2 SQIVND (reference sequence).

The chain has TRBV29-1 and TRBJ2-7; 8 bases map to TRBD2. CDR1 SQVTM and CDR2 ANQGSEA come from the germline V gene. This CDR3 is built from 12 residues. J lost 6 bases, V lost 4 bases, and 5 bases had no gene match. The CDR3, as DNA: TGCAGCGTTGCGGGGGGGGTCTCCGAGCAGTACTTC. Translated, it gives CSVAGGVSEQYF.

The chain uses TRBV7-2 and TRBJ2-5; 8 nucleotides line up with TRBD2. The CDR3 is 14 amino acids. The V segment lost 4 bases and the J segment 3 bases; nucleotides outside the gene matches: 4. Per germline, CDR1 SGHTA and CDR2 FQGNSA. The CDR3 region has the DNA TGTGCCAGCAGCTCCGGGGGGGCGGAAGAGACCCAGTACTTC. This codes for CASSSGGAEETQYF.

The rearrangement uses TRBV6-5 and TRBJ2-5, with 9 positions matching TRBD2. The CDR3 contains 15 residues. CDR1 is MNHEY, CDR2 SVGAGI, per germline. V shed 2 bases and J 5 bases; nucleotides not matched to a gene: 6. The CDR3 spells CASSYRLSGRETQYF. In DNA form, the CDR3 reads TGTGCCAGCAGTTACCGCCTCAGCGGGAGGGAGACCCAGTACTTC.

This chain links TRBV7-9 with TRBJ1-3; 8 bases agree with TRBD1. This CDR3 contains 15 residues. CDR1 is SEHNR, CDR2 FQNEAQ, per germline (reference sequence). J lost 4 bases, V lost 6 bases, and 8 bases had no gene match. CDR3 bases: TGTGCCAGCAGTGCGGGACAGGTTAAAGGAAACACCATATATTTT. Translating it yields CASSAGQVKGNTIYF.

V and J are TRBV5-6 and TRBJ1-4; tentative D call: TRBD1 (5 bases). Germline lookup yields CDR1 SGHDT and CDR2 YYEEEE. V was shortened by 0 bases and J by 0 bases, with 15 bases between the two germline ends. CDR3 length: 18 residues. The chain's CDR3 is CASSLGPVSTATNEKLFF. The CDR3 nucleotides are TGTGCCAGCAGCTTGGGTCCCGTTTCGACAGCAACTAATGAAAAACTGTTTTTT. The full variable domain, rest sourced from reference TRBV5-6 and TRBJ1-4, is DAGVTQSPTHLIKTRGQQVTLRCSPKSGHDTVSWYQQALGQGPQFIFQYYEEEERQRGNFPDRFSGHQFPNYSSELNVNALLLGDSALYLCASSLGPVSTATNEKLFFGSGTQLSVL.

V and J are TRBV2 and TRBJ1-2; 8 bases line up with TRBD1. The CDR3 totals 13 residues. Germline trimming cut 6 bases from V and 3 bases from J; bases unmatched to any gene: 3. Germline CDR1 is SNHLY and CDR2 is FYNNEI. The CDR3 sequence is CASRLTGDYGYTF. In nucleotides, the CDR3 is TGTGCCAGCAGATTGACAGGGGACTATGGCTACACCTTC.

This clone has just a few counts. The rearrangement joins TRBV6-6 to TRBJ1-2; a possible D gene is TRBD1 (5 bases). Per germline, CDR1 MNHNY and CDR2 SVGAGI (reference sequence). This CDR3 has 14 residues. Trimming pared 6 bases from V and 5 bases from J, leaving 16 bases between. In nucleotides, the CDR3 is TGTGCCAGCAGCTCCACCGGACAAATATATGGCTACACCTTC. Its protein product is CASSSTGQIYGYTF.

This clone was recorded once. The CDR3 protein is CASSDPTGTDTQYF. CDR3 coding DNA: TGTGCCAGCAGTGATCCTACAGGGACAGATACGCAGTATTTT. The chain couples TRBV2 to TRBJ2-3; maybe TRBD1 (6 bases). The CDR3 is 14 residues long. Germline V gene data show CDR1 as SNHLY and CDR2 as FYNNEI. The V end was cut by 3 bases, the J end by 3 bases, with 10 bases between.

The rearrangement joins TRBV5-1 to TRBJ1-2; D is possibly TRBD1 (6 bases). V shed 0 bases and J shed 4 bases, with 13 bases lying between them. In germline, CDR1 is SGHRS, CDR2 YFSETQ. The CDR3 consists of 15 residues. As DNA, the CDR3 is TGCGCCAGCAGCTTGGCCGGGGGGCGCTCCTATGGCTACACCTTC. Protein sequence: CASSLAGGRSYGYTF. Full variable domain (remainder filled in from reference TRBV5-1 and TRBJ1-2): KAGVTQTPRYLIKTRGQQVTLSCSPISGHRSVSWYQQTPGQGLQFLFEYFSETQRNKGNFPGRFSGRQFSNSRSEMNVSTLELGDSALYLCASSLAGGRSYGYTFGSGTRLTVV.

The rearrangement uses TRBV15 and TRBJ2-1, with 11 bases fitting TRBD2. Germline-derived CDR1 and CDR2 are LNHNV and YYDKDF (reference sequence). J gave up 10 bases and V 5 bases, and 7 bases lay outside the gene matches. The CDR3 covers 14 residues. The CDR3 DNA is TGTGCCACCAGCGGGGGGCTAGCGGGGGGCGAGCAGTTCTTC. It translates to CATSGGLAGGEQFF.

This chain uses TRBV7-2 with TRBJ2-5; 14 nucleotides agree with TRBD2. This CDR3 comprises 17 residues. Unmatched junction bases numbered 13, after V lost 4 bases and J lost 9 bases. The germline V gene encodes CDR1 SGHTA and CDR2 FQGNSA. CDR3 amino acids: CASSSYPTTSGREPQYF. The CDR3 region has the DNA TGTGCCAGCAGCTCCTATCCGACGACTAGCGGGAGGGAGCCCCAGTACTTC.

The rearrangement uses TRBV7-2 and TRBJ2-5, with D uncertain. This CDR3 has 11 amino acids. The germline gives CDR1 SGHTA, CDR2 FQGNSA. Deletions cut 4 bases from V and 5 bases from J, with 5 bases between. The CDR3 sequence is CASSSRETQYF. The CDR3 DNA sequence: TGTGCCAGCAGCTCCCGGGAGACCCAGTACTTC.

This clone has only one observation. This chain uses TRBV6-1 with TRBJ1-2, with 7 positions matching TRBD1. Germline values: CDR1 MNHNS, CDR2 SASEGT. The CDR3 covers 13 residues. The trim removed 1 base at V and 7 bases at J, leaving 3 bases unmatched. The CDR3 DNA is TGTGCCAGCAGTGAAGGTCAGGGGGGTGGCTACACCTTC. Translation: CASSEGQGGGYTF.

This clone turned up a few times. The rearrangement joins TRBV7-2 to TRBJ2-7; D remains unclear. Between the trimmed V and J ends, which lost 6 bases and 1 base, there was a span of 19 bases. Germline lookup yields CDR1 SGHTA and CDR2 FQGNSA. The CDR3 loop spans 16 amino acids. The CDR3 DNA follows: TGTGCCAGCAGTTTACGAGCTGCAGGCCGTTCCTACGAGCAGTACTTC. Protein: CASSLRAAGRSYEQYF.

The rearrangement links TRBV5-1 to TRBJ1-1; 12 bases match TRBD1. The trim removed 5 bases at V and 5 bases at J, leaving 7 bases unmatched. The CDR3 is 15 residues long. The germline gives CDR1 SGHRS, CDR2 YFSETQ. CDR3 amino acids: CASRRDRGRITEAFF. CDR3 nucleotide sequence: TGCGCCAGCAGACGGGACAGGGGGCGAATTACTGAAGCTTTCTTT.